This T cell receptor (beta chain) was recovered during a study of shared clonotypes between healthy human individuals. Findings of the study overall: As a rule, naive subsets had a larger estimated richness than memory subsets.

Worth noting for this clone: The antigen is unknown. Other nucleotide sequences in the sample specify the same CDR3.

Libraries were prepared by immunoSEQ multiplex PCR; TCRdb keeps only in-frame clonotypes and omits some of them. The data contain about 520,000 clones, 95% to 96% of them seen just once; the ten biggest clones take up around 0.067%. V lost 2 bases to trimming and J lost 3 bases, with 7 bases between them. Germline CDR1 reads SEHNR; CDR2 reads FQNEAQ (reference sequence). CDR3 size: 13 residues. This clonotype was sampled from a woman in her thirties in good health. The specimen was naive CD4+ T cells sorted from blood. The subset denotes: CD45RA+ positively selected. The chain recombines TRBV7-9 with TRBJ1-2; no reliable D call. The CDR3 nucleotides are TGTGCCAGCAGCTTAACGGGAGACTATGGCTACACCTTC. Residues: CASSLTGDYGYTF. Looking up the rest from reference TRBV7-9 and TRBJ1-2 gives the full variable domain: DTGVSQNPRHKITKRGQNVTFRCDPISEHNRLYWYRQTLGQGPEFLTYFQNEAQLEKSRLLSDRFSAERPKGSFSTLEIQRTEQGDSAMYLCASSLTGDYGYTFGSGTRLTVV.